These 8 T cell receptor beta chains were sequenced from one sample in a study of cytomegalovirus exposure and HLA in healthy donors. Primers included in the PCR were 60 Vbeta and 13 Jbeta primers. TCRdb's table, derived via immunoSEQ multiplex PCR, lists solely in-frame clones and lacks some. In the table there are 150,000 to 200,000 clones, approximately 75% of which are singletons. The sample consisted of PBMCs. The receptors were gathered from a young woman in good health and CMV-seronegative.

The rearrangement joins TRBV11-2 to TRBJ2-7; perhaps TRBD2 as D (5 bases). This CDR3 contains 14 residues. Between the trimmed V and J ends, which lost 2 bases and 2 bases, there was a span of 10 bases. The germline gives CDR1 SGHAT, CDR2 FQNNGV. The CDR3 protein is CASSLSSGTYEQYF. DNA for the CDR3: TGTGCCAGCAGCTTATCCTCGGGGACCTACGAGCAGTACTTC.

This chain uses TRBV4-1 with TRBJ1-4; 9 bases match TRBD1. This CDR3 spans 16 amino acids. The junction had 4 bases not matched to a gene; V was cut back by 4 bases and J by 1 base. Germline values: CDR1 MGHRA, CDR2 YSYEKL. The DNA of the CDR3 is TGCGCCAGCAGCCGGGGACAGGGAGTAACTAATGAAAAACTGTTTTTT. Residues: CASSRGQGVTNEKLFF.

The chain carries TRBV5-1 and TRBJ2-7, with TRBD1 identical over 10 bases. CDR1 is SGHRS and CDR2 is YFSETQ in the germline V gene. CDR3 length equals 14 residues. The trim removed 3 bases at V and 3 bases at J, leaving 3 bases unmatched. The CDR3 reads CASSSRTGGYEQYF. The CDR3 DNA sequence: TGCGCCAGCAGCTCCCGGACAGGGGGCTACGAGCAGTACTTC.

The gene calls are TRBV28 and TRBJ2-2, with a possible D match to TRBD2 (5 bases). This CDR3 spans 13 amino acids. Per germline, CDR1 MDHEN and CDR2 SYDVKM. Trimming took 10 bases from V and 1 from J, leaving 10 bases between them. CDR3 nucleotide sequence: TGTGCCACCCAGGCGGGGAACACCGGGGAGCTGTTTTTT. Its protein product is CATQAGNTGELFF.

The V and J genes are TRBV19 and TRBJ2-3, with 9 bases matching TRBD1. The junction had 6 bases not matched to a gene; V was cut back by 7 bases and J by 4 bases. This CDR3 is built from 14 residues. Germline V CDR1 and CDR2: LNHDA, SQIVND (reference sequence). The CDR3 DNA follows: TGTGCCAGTACTGACGGGACAGGGCCAGATACGCAGTATTTT. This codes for CASTDGTGPDTQYF.

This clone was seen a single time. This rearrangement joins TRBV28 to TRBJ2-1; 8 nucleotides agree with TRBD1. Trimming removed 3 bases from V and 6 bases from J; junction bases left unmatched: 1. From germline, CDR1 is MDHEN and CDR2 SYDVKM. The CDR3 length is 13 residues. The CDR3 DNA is TGTGCCAGCAGTTTCAGGGGGCTCAATGAGCAGTTCTTC. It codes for CASSFRGLNEQFF.

The chain's CDR3 is CASSPPGGPAAEQYF. As DNA, the CDR3 is TGTGCCAGCTCACCACCGGGGGGGCCCGCCGCCGAGCAGTACTTC. V and J are TRBV18 and TRBJ2-7; weak D call: TRBD2 (7 bases). Germline lookup yields CDR1 KGHSH and CDR2 LQKENI. V was trimmed by 0 bases and J by 6 bases, leaving 15 bases between them. The CDR3 length is 15 residues.

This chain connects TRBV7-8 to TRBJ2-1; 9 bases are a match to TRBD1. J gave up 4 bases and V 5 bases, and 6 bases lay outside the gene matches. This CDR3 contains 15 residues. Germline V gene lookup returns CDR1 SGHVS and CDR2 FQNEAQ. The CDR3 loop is CASSPDRGEYNEQFF. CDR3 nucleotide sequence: TGTGCCAGCAGCCCCGACAGGGGGGAGTACAATGAGCAGTTCTTC.